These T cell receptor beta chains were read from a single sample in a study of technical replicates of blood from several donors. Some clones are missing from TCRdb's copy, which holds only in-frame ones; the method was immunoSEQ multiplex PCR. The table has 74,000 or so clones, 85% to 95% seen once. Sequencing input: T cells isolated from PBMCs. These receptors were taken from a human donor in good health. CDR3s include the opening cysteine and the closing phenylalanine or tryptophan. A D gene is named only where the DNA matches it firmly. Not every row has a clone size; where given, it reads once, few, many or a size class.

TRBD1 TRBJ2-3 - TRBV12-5 CASGLGQGTADTQYF TGTGCTAGTGGTTTGGGACAGGGAACGGCAGATACGCAGTATTTT
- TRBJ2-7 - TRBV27 CAIRYGTSWYF TGTGCCATCCGCTACGGGACTTCTTGGTACTTC
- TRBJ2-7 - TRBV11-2 CASSPDSYEQYF TGTGCCAGCAGCCCGGACAGCTACGAGCAGTACTTC
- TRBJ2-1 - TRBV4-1 CASSITEYNEQFF TGCGCCAGCAGCATAACAGAATACAATGAGCAGTTCTTC
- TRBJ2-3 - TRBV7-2 CASSFGFADTQYF TGTGCCAGCAGCTTCGGGTTCGCAGATACGCAGTATTTT
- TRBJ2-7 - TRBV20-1 CSASQADEQYF TGCAGTGCTAGTCAAGCGGACGAGCAGTACTTC
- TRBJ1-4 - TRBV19 CASTNAAGVEKLFF TGTGCCAGTACTAATGCGGCAGGGGTGGAAAAACTGTTTTTT
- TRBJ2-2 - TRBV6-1 CASSALGEVFSGELFF TGTGCCAGCAGTGCACTAGGGGAGGTGTTCTCCGGGGAGCTGTTTTTT
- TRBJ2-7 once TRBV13 CASSTPRAGRPYEQYF TGTGCCAGCAGCACCCCCAGAGCGGGTCGCCCCTACGAGCAGTACTTC
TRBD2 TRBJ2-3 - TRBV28 CASSPGGASGRTDTQYF TGTGCCAGCAGCCCCGGGGGGGCTAGCGGGAGGACAGATACGCAGTATTTT
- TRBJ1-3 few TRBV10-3 CAISESGFERDTIYF TGTGCCATCAGTGAGTCTGGCTTCGAGAGGGACACCATATATTTT
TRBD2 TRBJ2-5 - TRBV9 CASSVAGGSETQYF TGTGCCAGCAGCGTAGCGGGGGGTTCAGAGACCCAGTACTTC
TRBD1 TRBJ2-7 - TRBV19 CASSVTGAHEQYF TGTGCCAGTAGTGTAACAGGGGCCCACGAGCAGTACTTC
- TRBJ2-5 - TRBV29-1 CSVLYLDRRETQYF TGCAGCGTCCTTTATCTCGACAGGCGCGAGACCCAGTACTTC
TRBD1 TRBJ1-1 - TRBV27 CASSWDRGGSREAFF TGTGCCAGCAGTTGGGACAGGGGTGGCTCTCGAGAAGCTTTCTTT
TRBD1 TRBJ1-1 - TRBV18 CASSPRDRESAFF TGTGCCAGCTCACCACGGGACAGGGAGTCTGCTTTCTTT
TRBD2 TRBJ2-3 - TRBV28 CASSGPLLAGGSDTQYF TGTGCCAGCAGTGGCCCACTACTAGCGGGAGGGTCGGATACGCAGTATTTT
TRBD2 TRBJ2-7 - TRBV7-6 CASSLGAGEGAYEQYF TGTGCCAGCAGCTTAGGGGCGGGGGAGGGTGCCTACGAGCAGTACTTC
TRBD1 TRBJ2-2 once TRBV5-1 CASSSTGAGELFF TGCGCCAGCAGCTCGACAGGGGCCGGGGAGCTGTTTTTT
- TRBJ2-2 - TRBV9 CASSPMSEGTGELFF TGTGCCAGCAGCCCAATGAGTGAGGGCACCGGGGAGCTGTTTTTT
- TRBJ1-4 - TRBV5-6 CASTTGVWDEKLFF TGTGCCAGCACCACGGGGGTCTGGGATGAAAAACTGTTTTTT
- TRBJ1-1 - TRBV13 CASSLGDRTEAFF TGTGCCAGCAGCTTAGGCGACAGGACTGAAGCTTTCTTT
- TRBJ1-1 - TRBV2 CASSSGAEAFF TGTGCCAGCAGTTCAGGGGCTGAAGCTTTCTTT
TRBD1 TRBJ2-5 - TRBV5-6 CASRITGGQETQYF TGTGCCAGCAGGATTACAGGGGGCCAAGAGACCCAGTACTTC
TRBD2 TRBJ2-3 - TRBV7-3 CASRIAGSVSDTQYF TGTGCCAGCAGGATAGCGGGATCGGTATCAGATACGCAGTATTTT
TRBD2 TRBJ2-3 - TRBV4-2 CASSPQLALSTDTQYF TGTGCCAGCAGCCCACAACTAGCGCTTAGCACAGATACGCAGTATTTT
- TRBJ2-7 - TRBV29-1 CSVEGDRDGSLYEQYF TGCAGCGTTGAGGGCGACAGGGACGGGAGCCTCTACGAGCAGTACTTC
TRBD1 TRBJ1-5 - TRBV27 CASSLDRGGQPQHF TGTGCCAGCAGTTTGGACAGGGGCGGTCAGCCCCAGCATTTT
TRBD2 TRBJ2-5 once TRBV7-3 CASSPPGGTQYF TGTGCCAGCAGCCCCCCGGGAGGGACCCAGTACTTC
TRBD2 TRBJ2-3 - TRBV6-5 CASSQGRGTDTQYF TGTGCCAGCAGTCAAGGGAGGGGCACAGATACGCAGTATTTT
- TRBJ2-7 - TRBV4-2 CASQGTATYEQYF TGTGCCAGCCAGGGCACAGCCACGTACGAGCAGTACTTC
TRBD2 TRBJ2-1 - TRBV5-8 CASSVVAGGPGNEQFF TGTGCCAGCAGCGTCGTAGCGGGAGGGCCTGGCAATGAGCAGTTCTTC
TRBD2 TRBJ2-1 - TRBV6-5 CASSGGTSGRYEQFF TGTGCCAGCAGTGGGGGGACTAGCGGGAGGTATGAGCAGTTCTTC
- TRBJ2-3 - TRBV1 CTSSQVSPDSTDTQYF TGCACCAGCAGCCAAGTTAGCCCCGATAGCACAGATACGCAGTATTTT